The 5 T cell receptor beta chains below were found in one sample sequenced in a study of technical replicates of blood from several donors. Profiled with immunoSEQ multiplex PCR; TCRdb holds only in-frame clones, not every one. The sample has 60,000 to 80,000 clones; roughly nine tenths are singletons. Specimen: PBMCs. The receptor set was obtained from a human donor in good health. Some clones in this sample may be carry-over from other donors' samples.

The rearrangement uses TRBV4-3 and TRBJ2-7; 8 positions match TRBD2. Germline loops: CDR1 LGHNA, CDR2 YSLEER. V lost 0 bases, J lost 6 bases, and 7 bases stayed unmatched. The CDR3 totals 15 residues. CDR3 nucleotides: TGCGCCAGCAGCCAAGATCGGGAGGGTAATGCCGAGCAGTACTTC. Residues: CASSQDREGNAEQYF.

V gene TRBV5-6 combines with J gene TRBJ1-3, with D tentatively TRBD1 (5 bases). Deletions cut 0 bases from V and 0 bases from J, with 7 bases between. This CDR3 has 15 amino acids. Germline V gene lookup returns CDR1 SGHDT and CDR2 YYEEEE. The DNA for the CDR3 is TGTGCCAGCAGCTTGGGCAGGGCCTCTGGAAACACCATATATTTT. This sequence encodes CASSLGRASGNTIYF.

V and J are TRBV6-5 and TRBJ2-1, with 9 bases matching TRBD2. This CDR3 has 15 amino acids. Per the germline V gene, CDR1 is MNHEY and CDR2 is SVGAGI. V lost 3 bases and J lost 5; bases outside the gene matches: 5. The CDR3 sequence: CASSYSSGNDNEQFF. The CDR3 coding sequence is TGTGCCAGCAGTTATTCTAGCGGGAACGACAATGAGCAGTTCTTC.

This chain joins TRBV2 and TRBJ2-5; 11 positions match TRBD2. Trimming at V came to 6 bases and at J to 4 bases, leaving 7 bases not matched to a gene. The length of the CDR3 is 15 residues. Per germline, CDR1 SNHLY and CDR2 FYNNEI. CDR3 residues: CASRALAGGGETQYF. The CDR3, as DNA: TGTGCCAGCAGGGCCCTAGCGGGGGGTGGAGAGACCCAGTACTTC.

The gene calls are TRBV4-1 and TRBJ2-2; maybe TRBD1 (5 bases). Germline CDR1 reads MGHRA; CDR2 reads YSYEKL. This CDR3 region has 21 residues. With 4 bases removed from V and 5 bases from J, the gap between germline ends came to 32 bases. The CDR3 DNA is TGCGCCAGCAGCCGAGCCCATAGAGCTTCCGGGCTGCAGGGTGGAACCGGGGAGCTGTTTTTT. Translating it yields CASSRAHRASGLQGGTGELFF.